This T cell receptor beta chain was recorded in a study of blood T cell repertoires in COVID-19 (dated by TCRdb to 2018 to 2020). Some background on the complete study: Samples covering the acute and convalescent phases of COVID-19 were provided by collaborators in the United States, Italy and Spain. The prospective study material was composed of cDNA or gDNA derived from T cells, B-cell-depleted T cells, or PBMCs. Subjects who had been exposed to COVID-19, were actively infected with it, or had recovered from it provided the deeply sampled blood TCRbeta repertoires that made up the dataset. The repertoires were released in a freely available public database intended as a resource for research on the immune response to SARS-CoV-2. Samples were obtained from the ongoing ImmuneRACE study (first 160 participants) and from approximately 1,200 subjects provided by 6 global collaborators. A de-identified subject ID, COVID-19 status, age in years and sex were almost always included in the sample metadata. Where available, HLA class I and class II types were obtained from metadata supplied by the sample provider rather than from assay-based typing.

General conclusions and limits of the study: The quantity of clinical and demographic metadata differed by source and by participant and was supplied without curation.

One collaborating source in Seattle enrolled patients while the patients were actively infected and followed the patients over time throughout the course of disease. Collaborating institutions collected whole blood in K2EDTA tubes following their own protocols. For TCRbeta analysis, collaborators shipped samples as frozen whole blood, isolated PBMCs, or DNA extracted from either of those sample types. Trimmed from V: 2 bases; trimmed from J: 7 bases; junction bases lacking a gene match: 8. Spanning cysteine to phenylalanine, the CDR3 consists of 16 amino acids. The sequence is cut down to CDR3 DNA, 48 bases in frame from base 1. CDR1 and CDR2 are drawn from the germline V gene: MNHEY, SVGAGI. Notes on this clone: The specificity of this receptor is unknown. There are no base qualities to consult, and no much larger clone falls within one base.

The immunoSEQ Assay, a bias-controlled multiplex PCR, was used to amplify TCRbeta CDR3 regions from genomic DNA. The study's processing was this. Nucleated cell counts per sample were estimated from amplification of reference gene primers within the assay. To quantify the absolute abundance of each unique TCRbeta CDR3 rearrangement, sequence reads were collapsed and filtered. For each sample, productive Simpson clonality was calculated as the square root of Simpson's diversity index over productive rearrangements. The table comes from immuneACCESS by way of TCRdb, which keeps in-frame sequences with V and J called. Part of the clones is missing from these tables; in studies checked, under half for an unresolved V gene and the rest for unknown reasons. Clonal size and the V and J genes are those of that table, whereas D and trimming came from the DNA. This sample comprises some 190,000 clones, more than 75% of them detected only once. Clones ranked in the top ten supply 15% to 20% of the sample.

The chain links TRBV6-5 with TRBJ2-4, with 10 bases in between that match TRBD1. This TCR was recovered from a person aged 70 to 80 with COVID-19, enrolled during active disease. The specimen sequenced was peripheral blood. The CDR3 amino acid sequence is: CASSYVTGGDQNIQYF. The DNA is as follows: TGTGCCAGCAGTTACGTGACAGGGGGCGACCAGAACATTCAGTACTTC.